The rows below give T cell receptor beta chains drawn from one sample of a study of response to subunit inactivated influenza vaccine. TCRdb itself ran the RT-PCR reads through MiXCR, one entry per CDR3 protein. The data hold about 580,000 distinct CDR3 sequences, with 12% to 15% observed a single time. The input for sequencing was PBMCs from blood, taken approximately 12 days after vaccination. The source is a middle-aged man who received an inactivated influenza vaccine. Both conserved end residues are part of each CDR3. A D gene is named only where the DNA matches it firmly. Clone size is shown for a subset of rows, as once, few, many or a class of expanded clone.

v_call,clone_size,j_call,d_call,cdr3_nt,cdr3_aa
TRBV5-1,many,TRBJ2-5,TRBD1,TGCGCCAGCAGCTTGGACAGGGGCCAAGAGACCCAGTACTTC,CASSLDRGQETQYF
TRBV20-1,many,TRBJ2-2,TRBD1,TGCAGTGCTAGAGATCCCGGGACAGGGTTTTACACCGGGGAGCTGTTTTTT,CSARDPGTGFYTGELFF
TRBV30,few,TRBJ2-2,NA,TGTGCCTGGGTTACAGGGCCAGCGGGGGAGCTGTTTTTT,CAWVTGPAGELFF
TRBV28,few,TRBJ2-2,NA,TGTGCCAGCAGTCCCACAGGGTCGGACACCGGGGAGCTGTTTTTT,CASSPTGSDTGELFF
TRBV10-3,NA,TRBJ2-7,TRBD2,TGTGCCATCAGTGAGCCCCCTAGGCCTAGCGGGAGGGCCACCTACTACGAGCAGTACTTC,CAISEPPRPSGRATYYEQYF
TRBV12-3/TRBV12-4,NA,TRBJ2-1,TRBD1,TGTGCCAGCAGTCCAACCGGGACAGGGCCTTACAATGAGCAGTTCTTC,CASSPTGTGPYNEQFF
TRBV24-1,NA,TRBJ2-1,NA,TGTGCCACCAGTGATTTATCGACGGGACAGCAGTTCTTC,CATSDLSTGQQFF
TRBV12-3/TRBV12-4,NA,TRBJ2-5,NA,TGTGCCAGCAGTTCCCCCGGGAACCTAGAGACCCAGTACTTC,CASSSPGNLETQYF
TRBV2,NA,TRBJ2-2,NA,TGTGCCAGCAATCGACTCGGGGAGCTGTTTTTT,CASNRLGELFF
TRBV21-1,NA,TRBJ2-5,NA,TGTGCCAGCAGCAACCTGGAGACAGGGCAAGAGACCCAGTACTTC,CASSNLETGQETQYF
TRBV13,NA,TRBJ2-3,NA,TGTGCCAGCAGCTTCGATGCTAGCACAGATACGCAGTATTTT,CASSFDASTDTQYF
TRBV11-2,few,TRBJ1-1,TRBD1,TGTGCCAGCAGCTCCCCGCAGGGGGCCGAAGCTTTCTTT,CASSSPQGAEAFF
TRBV5-1,few,TRBJ2-7,NA,TGCGCCAGCAGCTTGGGGTTCTACGGGGGTGTCGGCTACGAGCAGTACTTC,CASSLGFYGGVGYEQYF
TRBV7-3,NA,TRBJ2-5,NA,TGTGCCAGCAGCTTATACATGCAAGAGACCCAGTACTTC,CASSLYMQETQYF
TRBV28,many,TRBJ1-5,NA,TGTGCCAGCAGTTTGGGTACTTATAGCAATCAGCCCCAGCATTTT,CASSLGTYSNQPQHF
TRBV7-2,NA,TRBJ2-5,TRBD2,TGTGCCAGCACCTTAGCGGGAGGCCCCTTTGAGACCCAGTACTTC,CASTLAGGPFETQYF
TRBV9,few,TRBJ2-1,NA,TGTGCCAGCAGCCCCCCACTAGTCCCCACAAGCTCCTACAATGAGCAGTTCTTC,CASSPPLVPTSSYNEQFF
TRBV4-3,NA,TRBJ1-6,NA,TGCGCCAGCAGCCAATCGGACGGGTATAATTCACCCCTCCACTTT,CASSQSDGYNSPLHF
TRBV12-3/TRBV12-4,NA,TRBJ1-4,TRBD1,TGTGCCAGCAGTCGACAGGGGGTCATTGAAAAACTGTTTTTT,CASSRQGVIEKLFF